Presented here are 26 T cell receptor beta chains from one specimen sequenced in a study of blood T cell repertoires in COVID-19. The data were produced by immunoSEQ multiplex PCR, yet TCRdb's version contains in-frame clones alone and is incomplete. The table includes 100,000 to 150,000 clones, roughly 79% detected once. The sequencing sample was made of peripheral blood. These TCRs come from a woman aged 60-70 years with active or convalescent COVID-19.

The chain employs TRBV6-2 or TRBV6-3 and TRBJ1-1; D ambiguous. Germline lookup yields CDR1 MNHEY and CDR2 SVGEGT. V was shortened by 6 bases and J by 0 bases, with 14 bases between the two germline ends. This CDR3 is built from 15 residues. The CDR3 DNA reads as TGTGCCAGCAGCCCTAGCGGTTGGTTGAACACTGAAGCTTTCTTT. Encoded protein: CASSPSGWLNTEAFF.

J is TRBJ1-2 and V is TRBV28; D perhaps matches TRBD1 (5 bases). The CDR3 has 13 amino acids. Germline V CDR1 and CDR2: MDHEN, SYDVKM. V gave up 0 bases and J gave up 4 bases, with 6 bases separating them. In DNA form, the CDR3 reads TGTGCCAGCAGTTTATGGGGGGGCTATGGCTACACCTTC. The encoded protein is CASSLWGGYGYTF.

CDR3 nucleotides: TGTGCCAGCATCCAAGCGGGAGGGTCCTACAATGAGCAGTTCTTC. This sequence encodes CASIQAGGSYNEQFF. The J gene is TRBJ2-1, the V gene TRBV28, with 10 bases aligning to TRBD2. The CDR3 loop spans 15 amino acids. Germline CDR1 MDHEN, CDR2 SYDVKM. The J segment lost 1 base and the V segment lost 7 bases, leaving 4 bases of the junction unmatched.

The chain combines TRBV13 with TRBJ2-1, with 7 bases matching TRBD1. V gave up 7 bases and J gave up 4 bases; unmatched junction bases: 7. This CDR3 has 14 residues. Germline V gene sequence: CDR1 PRHDT, CDR2 FYEKMQ (reference sequence). The CDR3 DNA follows: TGTGCCAGCAAGGGGGCAGGGGGATACAATGAGCAGTTCTTC. This encodes CASKGAGGYNEQFF.

The chain links TRBV5-1 to TRBJ2-7; the match to TRBD1 covers 8 bases. Germline V gene sequence: CDR1 SGHRS, CDR2 YFSETQ. With 6 bases clipped from V and 5 bases from J, the junction kept 10 bases outside the gene matches. The CDR3 totals 14 residues. The CDR3 nucleotides read TGCGCCAGCACCCCCACGACAGGGGTCCACGAGCAGTACTTC. Its translation is CASTPTTGVHEQYF. The variable domain in full, with the rest retrieved from reference TRBV5-1 and TRBJ2-7, is KAGVTQTPRYLIKTRGQQVTLSCSPISGHRSVSWYQQTPGQGLQFLFEYFSETQRNKGNFPGRFSGRQFSNSRSEMNVSTLELGDSALYLCASTPTTGVHEQYFGPGTRLTVT.

This rearrangement joins TRBV7-9 to TRBJ1-1; tentatively, D is TRBD1 (5 bases). V was cut by 5 bases and J by 3 bases, with 13 bases left in between. CDR1 and CDR2 (germline): SEHNR, FQNEAQ (reference sequence). The CDR3 contains 14 residues. CDR3 region: CASSLLGAYTEAFF. The CDR3 DNA sequence: TGTGCCAGCAGCCTTCTAGGGGCGTACACTGAAGCTTTCTTT.

Turning to this clone: The germline gene is not matched at one end of the junction; a read error may be the cause. This chain uses TRBV7-7 with TRBJ2-5, with 14 bases that match TRBD2. This CDR3 spans 18 amino acids. Germline V gene sequence: CDR1 SSHAT, CDR2 FNYEAQ (reference sequence). CDR3 protein: CASSLALGLAGAEETQYF. CDR3 nucleotides: TGTGCTAGCAGCTTAGCCCTGGGACTAGCGGGAGCTGAAGAGACCCAGTACTTC. Complete variable domain (other parts from reference TRBV7-7 and TRBJ2-5): GAGVSQSPRYKVTKRGQDVTLRCDPISSHATLYWYQQALGQGPEFLTYFNYEAQPDKSGLPSDRFSAERPEGSISTLTIQRTEQRDSAMYRCASSLALGLAGAEETQYFGPGTRLLVL.

This sequence joins TRBV7-3 and TRBJ2-1; D possibly corresponds to TRBD2 (6 bases). The ends were cut back, 5 bases at V and 0 bases at J, with 14 bases in the middle. The CDR3 is made up of 16 amino acids. Germline V CDR1 and CDR2: SGHTA, FQGTGA. The CDR3 DNA reads as TGTGCCAGCAGCGAGGGCGGGACGAGCTCCTACAATGAGCAGTTCTTC. Translated, it gives CASSEGGTSSYNEQFF. The full variable domain, in which reference TRBV7-3 and TRBJ2-1 provide the parts outside the CDR3, is GAGVSQTPSNKVTEKGKYVELRCDPISGHTALYWYRQSLGQGPEFLIYFQGTGAADDSGLPNDRFFAVRPEGSVSTLKIQRTERGDSAVYLCASSEGGTSSYNEQFFGPGTRLTVL.

This clone has only one observation. The chain couples TRBV27 to TRBJ2-7, with no clear D. This CDR3 comprises 12 residues. V lost 5 bases and J lost 5, with 10 bases in between. CDR1 and CDR2 from the germline V gene are MNHEY and SMNVEV (reference sequence). Written as DNA, the CDR3 is TGTGCCAGCAGTAAACAGAGAGACGAGCAGTACGTC. Protein sequence: CASSKQRDEQYV.

The chain employs TRBV9 and TRBJ2-3; 14 positions match TRBD2. CDR3 length: 16 amino acids. From germline, CDR1 is SGDLS and CDR2 YYNGEE. The V and J ends lost 4 bases and 11 bases, in that order; junction bases with no gene match: 12. The CDR3 DNA is TGTGCCAGCAGCTTCCCCAGACTAGCGGGGGGGCTGGGGCAGTATTTT. Its translation is CASSFPRLAGGLGQYF.

This clone showed up just a few times. V usage is TRBV13 and J usage is TRBJ2-1, with D possibly matching TRBD1 (5 bases). The CDR3 is made up of 15 amino acids. Germline CDR1 is PRHDT and CDR2 is FYEKMQ (reference sequence). The V end was cut by 2 bases, the J end by 0 bases, with 8 bases between. The CDR3 DNA follows: TGTGCCAGCAGCTTAAGACAGAGCTCCTACAATGAGCAGTTCTTC. Protein product: CASSLRQSSYNEQFF.

The chain carries TRBV7-8 and TRBJ1-1, with D unresolved. Looked up from germline, CDR1 is SGHVS and CDR2 is FQNEAQ. The V gene lost 5 bases and the J gene lost 1 base, with 8 bases spanning the gap. This CDR3 contains 13 residues. Here the CDR3 reads CASSERRNTEAFF. DNA of the CDR3: TGTGCCAGCAGCGAAAGGAGGAACACTGAAGCTTTCTTT. Full variable domain (rest looked up from reference TRBV7-8 and TRBJ1-1): GAGVSQSPRYKVAKRGQDVALRCDPISGHVSLFWYQQALGQGPEFLTYFQNEAQLDKSGLPSDRFFAERPEGSVSTLKIQRTQQEDSAVYLCASSERRNTEAFFGQGTRLTVV.

The V call is TRBV9, the J call TRBJ1-2; D is ambiguous. Trimming took 0 bases from V and 1 from J, leaving 7 bases between them. This CDR3 has 14 residues. Germline CDR1 is SGDLS and CDR2 is YYNGEE. This CDR3 reads CASSVGRGNYGYTF. CDR3 nucleotide sequence: TGTGCCAGCAGCGTAGGGCGCGGTAACTATGGCTACACCTTC.

The chain combines TRBV28 with TRBJ2-7, with D maybe TRBD1 (5 bases). The CDR3 runs 13 residues. V shed 7 bases and J shed 3 bases, with 13 bases lying between them. Germline V gives CDR1 MDHEN, CDR2 SYDVKM. CDR3 DNA: TGTGCCAGCAAGAGACAGCGAGACTACGAGCAGTACTTC. As protein: CASKRQRDYEQYF.

This sequence joins TRBV28 and TRBJ1-1; TRBD1 might be the D (5 bases). The V end lost 7 bases, the J end lost 6 bases, and 15 bases lay between the germline ends. There are 13 residues in the CDR3. The germline V gene encodes CDR1 MDHEN and CDR2 SYDVKM. CDR3 DNA: TGTGCCAGCACCTCAGCGGGGGGGGCTGAAGCTTTCTTT. This translates into CASTSAGGAEAFF.

The chain employs TRBV7-9 and TRBJ2-3; D possibly corresponds to TRBD1 (6 bases). The CDR3 is 13 residues long. Germline V lookup: CDR1 SEHNR, CDR2 FQNEAQ (reference sequence). Trimming removed 6 bases at V and 3 bases at J, with 10 bases between. CDR3 residues: CASRRTVTDTQYF. The CDR3 DNA is TGTGCCAGCAGAAGGACAGTAACAGATACGCAGTATTTT.

The rearrangement joins TRBV6-5 to TRBJ2-2, with D maybe TRBD1 (5 bases). V lost 5 bases and J 6 bases, leaving 10 bases between the germline ends. The CDR3 consists of 13 residues. Germline V gene sequence: CDR1 MNHEY, CDR2 SVGAGI. The CDR3 region is CASSRGFPGELFF. The CDR3 nucleotides read TGTGCCAGCAGTAGGGGTTTCCCCGGGGAGCTGTTTTTT.

The CDR3 spells CAWRQQGRNSPLHF. The CDR3 DNA sequence: TGTGCCTGGAGGCAACAGGGTCGGAATTCACCCCTCCACTTT. The chain has TRBV30 and TRBJ1-6, with D possibly being TRBD1 (6 bases). The CDR3 contains 14 residues. The germline CDR1 and CDR2 sequences are GTSNPN and SVGIG (reference sequence). The ends were cut back, 3 bases at V and 7 bases at J, with 13 bases in the middle.

The gene calls are TRBV11-2 and TRBJ1-1; D unresolved. This CDR3 spans 14 amino acids. Trimming took 4 bases from V and 6 from J, leaving 15 bases between them. CDR1 and CDR2 from the germline V gene are SGHAT and FQNNGV. This CDR3 is CASSSRGEVAEAFF. Written as DNA, the CDR3 is TGTGCCAGCAGCTCGCGGGGAGAGGTGGCTGAAGCTTTCTTT.

V is TRBV7-3 and J is TRBJ2-7; TRBD2 aligns across 10 bases. V lost 2 bases and J lost 7; bases outside the gene matches: 8. CDR1 and CDR2 from the germline V gene are SGHTA and FQGTGA. The CDR3 loop spans 15 amino acids. The CDR3 region is CASSLALAGAEEQYF. DNA for the CDR3: TGTGCCAGCAGCTTAGCGCTAGCGGGAGCGGAGGAGCAGTACTTC.

The V and J genes are TRBV12-2 and TRBJ1-5. TRBV12-2 counts as a pseudogene. The CDR3 has 20 residues. CDR3 sequence reads: CASRRVKREKPPNSNQPQHF. DNA of the CDR3: TGTGCAAGTCGCCGGGTTAAGCGCGAAAAACCCCCAAATAGCAATCAGCCCCAGCATTTT.

This chain uses TRBV4-3 with TRBJ2-3; 7 bases map to TRBD2. Germline-derived CDR1 and CDR2 are LGHNA and YSLEER. The junction had 3 bases not matched to a gene; V was cut back by 4 bases and J by 2 bases. The CDR3 loop spans 14 amino acids. CDR3 coding DNA: TGCGCCAGCAGCCCCGGGACTACCACAGATACGCAGTATTTT. Translation gives CASSPGTTTDTQYF.

V and J are TRBV5-5 and TRBJ1-1; D is uncertain. The germline V and J ends were trimmed by 2 bases and 9 bases, with 23 bases remaining between them. The germline gives CDR1 SGHKS, CDR2 YYEKEE (reference sequence). The CDR3 runs 16 residues. In nucleotides, the CDR3 is TGTGCCAGCAGCTTTAACGTCGGGTCCCTTCCTTCTCAAGCTTTCTTT. It codes for CASSFNVGSLPSQAFF.

V usage is TRBV9 and J usage is TRBJ2-2; the match to TRBD2 covers 7 bases. The CDR3 runs to 15 residues. The trim removed 2 bases at V and 2 bases at J, leaving 3 bases unmatched. Germline CDR1 reads SGDLS; CDR2 reads YYNGEE. The CDR3 reads CASSVRDYNTGELFF. The CDR3 DNA sequence: TGTGCCAGCAGCGTCCGGGACTACAACACCGGGGAGCTGTTTTTT.

This clone showed up just a few times. V and J are TRBV20-1 and TRBJ1-2, with 8 bases fitting TRBD1. The ends lost 5 bases at V and 8 bases at J; junction bases unmatched: 4. CDR1 and CDR2 from the germline V gene are DFQATT and SNEGSKA (reference sequence). This CDR3 has 11 residues. In nucleotides, the CDR3 is TGCAGTGCTGATACAGGGGGAGGCTACACCTTC. Protein product: CSADTGGGYTF.

This clone is a singleton in its sample. The chain links TRBV5-1 to TRBJ2-2, with TRBD2 identical over 8 bases. With 0 bases clipped from V and 0 bases from J, the junction kept 7 bases outside the gene matches. CDR1 and CDR2 (germline): SGHRS, YFSETQ. The CDR3 spans 18 residues. The chain's CDR3 is CASSLVRGGISNTGELFF. DNA of the CDR3: TGCGCCAGCAGCTTGGTCCGCGGGGGGATTTCGAACACCGGGGAGCTGTTTTTT. The full variable domain, rest sourced from reference TRBV5-1 and TRBJ2-2, is KAGVTQTPRYLIKTRGQQVTLSCSPISGHRSVSWYQQTPGQGLQFLFEYFSETQRNKGNFPGRFSGRQFSNSRSEMNVSTLELGDSALYLCASSLVRGGISNTGELFFGEGSRLTVL.